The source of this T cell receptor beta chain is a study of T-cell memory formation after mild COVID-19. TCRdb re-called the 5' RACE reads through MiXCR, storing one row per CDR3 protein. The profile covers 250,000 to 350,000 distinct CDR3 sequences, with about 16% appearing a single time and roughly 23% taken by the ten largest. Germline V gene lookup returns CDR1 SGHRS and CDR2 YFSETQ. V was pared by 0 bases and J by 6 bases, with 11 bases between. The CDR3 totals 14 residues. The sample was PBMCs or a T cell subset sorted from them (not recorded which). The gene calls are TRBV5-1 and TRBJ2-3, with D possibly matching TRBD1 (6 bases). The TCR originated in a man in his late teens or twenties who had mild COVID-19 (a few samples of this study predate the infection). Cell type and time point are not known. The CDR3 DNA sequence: TGCGCCAGCAGCTTGGACAGGGTTCTTGATACGCAGTATTTT. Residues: CASSLDRVLDTQYF.